This record concerns one T cell receptor beta chain sequence. Its specificity is unknown. This CDR3 region has 13 residues. Germline V gene sequence: CDR1 SQVTM, CDR2 ANQGSEA. Losses at the gene ends were 4 bases for V and 9 bases for J; bases not matched to a gene: 5. The sample originates from a study of OX40 agonist ivuxolimab in advanced cancers. Overall study context: Those treated in dose escalation had hepatocellular carcinoma, melanoma, renal cell cancer or head and neck cancer.

Enrollment shut out patients with autoimmune disease history or systemic immunosuppression. Blood specimens came from baseline, cycle 4 day 1, and cycle 7 day 1. Profiling relied on immunoSEQ multiplex PCR, and the TCRdb table lists in-frame clones only, not all of them. The sample has approximately 50,000 clones; 65% to 85% are singletons. Study-level findings and limits: Average numbers of expanded clones were greater in CD8+ T cells than in CD4+.

The rearrangement links TRBV29-1 to TRBJ2-1, with 11 nucleotides matching TRBD2. This sequence originates from an adult with an advanced solid tumor such as melanoma, head and neck, liver or kidney cancer. The sequencing used CD4+ or CD8+ T cells sorted from blood, collected in a trial of the OX40 agonist ivuxolimab. CDR3: CSVGSGGAREQFF. The DNA for the CDR3 is TGCAGCGTTGGTAGCGGGGGGGCTCGTGAGCAGTTCTTC.